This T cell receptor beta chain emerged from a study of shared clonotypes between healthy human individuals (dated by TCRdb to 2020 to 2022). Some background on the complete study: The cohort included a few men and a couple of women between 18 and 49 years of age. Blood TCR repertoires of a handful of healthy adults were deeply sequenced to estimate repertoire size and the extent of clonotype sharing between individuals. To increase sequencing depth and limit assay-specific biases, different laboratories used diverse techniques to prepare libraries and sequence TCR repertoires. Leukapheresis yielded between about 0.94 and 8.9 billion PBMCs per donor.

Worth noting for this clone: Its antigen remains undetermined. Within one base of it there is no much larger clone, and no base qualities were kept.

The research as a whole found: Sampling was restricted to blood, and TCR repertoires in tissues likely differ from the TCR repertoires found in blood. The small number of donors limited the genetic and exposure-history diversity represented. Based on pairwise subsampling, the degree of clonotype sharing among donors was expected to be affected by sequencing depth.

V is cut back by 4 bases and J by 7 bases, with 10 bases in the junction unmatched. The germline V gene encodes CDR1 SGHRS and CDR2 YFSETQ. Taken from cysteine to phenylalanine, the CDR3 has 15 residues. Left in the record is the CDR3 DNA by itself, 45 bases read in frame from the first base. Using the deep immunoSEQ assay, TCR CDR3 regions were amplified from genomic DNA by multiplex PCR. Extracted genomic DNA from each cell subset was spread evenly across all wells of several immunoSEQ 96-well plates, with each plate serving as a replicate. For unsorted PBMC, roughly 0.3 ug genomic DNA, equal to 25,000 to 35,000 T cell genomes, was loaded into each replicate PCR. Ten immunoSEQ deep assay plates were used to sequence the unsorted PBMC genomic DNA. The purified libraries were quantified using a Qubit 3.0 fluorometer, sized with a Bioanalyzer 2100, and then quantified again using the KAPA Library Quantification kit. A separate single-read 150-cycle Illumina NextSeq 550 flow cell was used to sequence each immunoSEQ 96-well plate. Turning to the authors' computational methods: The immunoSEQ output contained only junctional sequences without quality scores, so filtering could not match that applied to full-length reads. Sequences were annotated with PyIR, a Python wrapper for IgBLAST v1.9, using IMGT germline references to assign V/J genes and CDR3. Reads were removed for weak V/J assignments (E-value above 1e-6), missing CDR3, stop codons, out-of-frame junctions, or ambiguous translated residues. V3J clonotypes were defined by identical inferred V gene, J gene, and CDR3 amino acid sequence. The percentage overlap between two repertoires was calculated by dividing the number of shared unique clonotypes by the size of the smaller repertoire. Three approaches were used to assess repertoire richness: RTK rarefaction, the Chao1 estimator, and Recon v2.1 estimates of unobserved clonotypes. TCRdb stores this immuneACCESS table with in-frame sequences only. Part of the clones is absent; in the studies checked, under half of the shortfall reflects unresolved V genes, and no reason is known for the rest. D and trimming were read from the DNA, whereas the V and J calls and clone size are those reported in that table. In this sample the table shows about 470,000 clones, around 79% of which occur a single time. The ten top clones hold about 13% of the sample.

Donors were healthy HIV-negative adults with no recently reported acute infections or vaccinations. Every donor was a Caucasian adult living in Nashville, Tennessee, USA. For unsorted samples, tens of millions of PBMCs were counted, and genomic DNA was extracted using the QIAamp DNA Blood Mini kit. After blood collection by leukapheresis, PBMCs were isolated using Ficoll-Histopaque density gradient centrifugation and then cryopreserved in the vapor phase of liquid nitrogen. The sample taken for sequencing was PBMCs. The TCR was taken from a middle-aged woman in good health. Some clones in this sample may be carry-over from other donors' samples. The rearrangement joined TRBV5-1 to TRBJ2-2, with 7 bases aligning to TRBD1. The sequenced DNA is TGCGCCAGCAGCCTCCGACAGGGATGGGGCGGGGAGCTGTTTTTT. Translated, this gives CASSLRQGWGGELFF.